Following are 13 T cell receptor beta chains from one sample sequenced in a study of regulatory T cells in long-lasting Graves disease. Time point indicated: persistent/refractory GD, antithyroid drugs over 5 years with positive TRAb. PBMC-derived RNA was used for the TCR library. For TCR beta, libraries came from iRepertoire HTBI primers and Arm-PCR of CDR3 regions. MiXCR, applied by TCRdb to the multiplex PCR reads, yields one record per CDR3 protein. The sample comprises almost 350,000 distinct CDR3 sequences, 15% to 20% of which are singletons, and 29% rests with the top ten. Sequences were derived from peripheral blood mononuclear cells (PBMCs), sampled when the disease was refractory, from a patient treated with antithyroid drugs. The receptors stem from a female donor with Graves disease.

This clonotype was observed many times. The chain couples TRBV7-2 to TRBJ1-2; a weak D match, TRBD1 (6 bases). Germline loops: CDR1 SGHTA, CDR2 FQGNSA. The V gene lost 6 bases and the J gene lost 6 bases, with 17 bases spanning the gap. The CDR3 contains 14 residues. The CDR3 spells CASSYTGPSDGYTF. In DNA, the CDR3 is TGTGCCAGCAGTTATACAGGGCCCTCAGATGGCTACACCTTC.

This clonotype appeared many times. The rearrangement links TRBV12-3 or TRBV12-4 to TRBJ2-7; TRBD2 is a possible D gene (5 bases). Deletions cut 5 bases from V and 7 bases from J, with 9 bases between. This CDR3 contains 11 residues. The CDR3 protein is CASSDYLEQYF. CDR3 nucleotide sequence: TGTGCCAGCAGTGACTACCTGGAGCAGTACTTC.

Regarding this clonotype: Just one base apart from a much larger clone, this may be a read error. This chain links TRBV7-3 with TRBJ2-5, with 10 bases lining up with TRBD2. Losses at the gene ends were 5 bases for V and 4 bases for J; bases not matched to a gene: 10. The V gene's germline CDR1 is SGHTA and CDR2 FQGTGA. The CDR3 has 16 residues. CDR3 nucleotides: TGTGCCAGCAGCGCAGTAGCGGGGGGATACCGAGAGACCCAGTACTTC. Protein: CASSAVAGGYRETQYF.

The chain employs TRBV6-1 and TRBJ2-2, with D tentatively TRBD1 or TRBD2 (5 bases each). Trimming left V 6 bases short and J 7 bases short, with 18 bases between. The CDR3 loop spans 15 amino acids. Germline loops: CDR1 MNHNS, CDR2 SASEGT. CDR3: CASSVGFRGGGELFF. CDR3 bases: TGTGCCAGCAGCGTAGGTTTCCGGGGCGGCGGGGAGCTGTTTTTT.

A remark on this clonotype: Since a much larger clone is just one base distant, this may be a read error. The V gene is TRBV3-1, the J gene TRBJ1-1, with 9 bases identical to TRBD1. The CDR3 covers 13 residues. Trimming cost V 11 bases and J 6 bases; bases outside gene matches: 10. Germline V gene lookup returns CDR1 LGHDT and CDR2 YNNKEL (reference sequence). The CDR3 spells CAVQGQGSSEAFF. The CDR3 DNA reads as TGTGCCGTCCAGGGACAGGGTTCGTCTGAAGCTTTCTTT.

This clonotype occurred many times. The chain recombines TRBV27 with TRBJ1-1, with TRBD1 as a possible D gene (5 bases). The V end lost 3 bases, the J end lost 7 bases, and 15 bases lay between the germline ends. This CDR3 has 14 amino acids. Germline CDR1 reads MNHEY; CDR2 reads SMNVEV (reference sequence). CDR3 loop: CASSFWGSSDEAFF. DNA of the CDR3: TGTGCCAGCAGTTTTTGGGGGAGTAGTGATGAAGCTTTCTTT.

The table lists this clonotype with many counts. The chain employs TRBV27 and TRBJ2-5, with no clear D. Per the germline V gene, CDR1 is MNHEY and CDR2 is SMNVEV (reference sequence). V lost 4 bases to trimming and J lost 3 bases, with 9 bases between them. There are 13 residues in the CDR3. The CDR3 reads CASSCGTKETQYF. The CDR3 bases are TGTGCCAGCAGTTGTGGAACCAAAGAGACCCAGTACTTC.

Points on this clonotype: A much larger clone lies a single base off, so this may be a read error. The chain recombines TRBV5-1 with TRBJ1-4, with 7 bases lining up with TRBD1. Germline V gene lookup returns CDR1 SGHRS and CDR2 YFSETQ. The CDR3 is made up of 14 amino acids. The V segment lost 7 bases and the J segment 7 bases; nucleotides outside the gene matches: 10. In DNA form, the CDR3 reads TGCGCCAGCGGCGTATACAGGGGATCTGAAAAACTGTTTTTT. This sequence encodes CASGVYRGSEKLFF.

This clonotype has a count of ten or more. The chain has TRBV3-1 and TRBJ1-2; D is undetermined. Germline lookup yields CDR1 LGHDT and CDR2 YNNKEL (reference sequence). V lost 0 bases, J lost 3 bases, and 5 bases lay in between. The CDR3 runs 13 residues. The CDR3 coding sequence is TGTGCCAGCAGCCAAGACCCGGACTATGGCTACACCTTC. Translating it yields CASSQDPDYGYTF.

The chain recombines TRBV12-3 or TRBV12-4 with TRBJ1-5, with 10 bases matching TRBD1. The CDR3 has 15 amino acids. J gave up 1 base and V 6 bases, and 3 bases lay outside the gene matches. CDR3 residues: CASRGQGVSNQPQHF. The CDR3 DNA follows: TGTGCCAGCAGAGGACAGGGGGTCAGCAATCAGCCCCAGCATTTT.

The rearrangement joins TRBV29-1 to TRBJ2-1, with D tentatively TRBD2 (5 bases). V was shortened by 4 bases and J by 6 bases, with 13 bases between the two germline ends. CDR1 and CDR2 from the germline V gene are SQVTM and ANQGSEA. The CDR3 contains 13 residues. The CDR3 coding sequence is TGCAGCGTTGCCCCGGGGTTGGTCAATGAGCAGTTCTTC. Its translation is CSVAPGLVNEQFF.

There are a few counts of this clonotype. The chain employs TRBV6-2 or TRBV6-3 and TRBJ2-1; no reliable D call. Trimming left V 2 bases short and J 8 bases short, with 7 bases between. CDR1 and CDR2 from the germline V gene are MNHEY and SVGEGT. This CDR3 is built from 12 residues. CDR3 DNA sequence: TGTGCCAGCAGTTACGGTCCGTATGAGCAGTTCTTC. Amino acids: CASSYGPYEQFF.

This chain joins TRBV19 and TRBJ2-5; weak D call: TRBD1 (5 bases). Germline V gene sequence: CDR1 LNHDA, CDR2 SQIVND (reference sequence). V was pared by 4 bases and J by 4 bases, with 13 bases between. The CDR3 sequence is 14 residues long. The CDR3 reads CASSKGMGRETQYF. The CDR3 DNA reads as TGTGCCAGTAGTAAGGGGATGGGTCGAGAGACCCAGTACTTC.